Presented here are 7 T cell receptor beta chains from one specimen sequenced in a study of T cells in localized non-small cell lung cancer. TCRdb's copy holds only in-frame clones and misses some; the assay was immunoSEQ multiplex PCR. The table has 90,000 or so clones, over 80% seen once. Material: peripheral blood, obtained before any cancer treatment. The receptors were gathered from a man aged 40-75 years with stage I squamous cell lung carcinoma.

This rearrangement joins TRBV7-9 to TRBJ1-5; no definite D call. Germline V gene lookup returns CDR1 SEHNR and CDR2 FQNEAQ (reference sequence). The CDR3 sequence is 13 residues long. V lost 5 bases and J 9 bases, leaving 14 bases between the germline ends. The CDR3 loop reads CASSLGGNRPQHF. The CDR3 nucleotides read TGTGCCAGCAGCCTGGGAGGGAATAGGCCCCAGCATTTT.

The rearrangement links TRBV11-2 to TRBJ1-1; D uncertain. The CDR3 has 16 residues. V lost 1 base to trimming and J lost 0 bases, with 12 bases between them. CDR1 SGHAT and CDR2 FQNNGV come from the germline V gene. For the CDR3, the DNA is TGTGCCAGCAGCTTAGCGTACTCGGGCGTGAACACTGAAGCTTTCTTT. This sequence encodes CASSLAYSGVNTEAFF. Together with reference TRBV11-2 and TRBJ1-1, the CDR3 gives the full variable domain: EAGVAQSPRYKIIEKRQSVAFWCNPISGHATLYWYQQILGQGPKLLIQFQNNGVVDDSQLPKDRFSAERLKGVDSTLKIQPAKLEDSAVYLCASSLAYSGVNTEAFFGQGTRLTVV.

The rearrangement joins TRBV5-4 to TRBJ1-2, with 8 bases that match TRBD1. Germline CDR1 is SGHNT and CDR2 is YYREEE (reference sequence). The CDR3 runs to 15 residues. The V gene end was trimmed by 4 bases and the J gene end by 9 bases; junction bases not matched to a gene: 14. In DNA, the CDR3 is TGTGCCAGCAGCGCCTTGGGACAGGCAGGATCGAGCTACACCTTC. Residues: CASSALGQAGSSYTF.

The genes are TRBV11-2 and TRBJ1-1; no clear D. The CDR3 spans 11 residues. From germline, CDR1 is SGHAT and CDR2 FQNNGV. V lost 4 bases and J 3 bases, leaving 3 bases between the germline ends. CDR3 DNA: TGTGCCAGCAGCTCATACACTGAAGCTTTCTTT. Protein: CASSSYTEAFF.

The chain has TRBV9 and TRBJ2-1; 8 bases match TRBD2. The CDR3 runs to 14 residues. Trimming at V came to 7 bases and at J to 7 bases, leaving 10 bases not matched to a gene. Looked up from germline, CDR1 is SGDLS and CDR2 is YYNGEE. The CDR3 DNA reads as TGTGCCAGCGGAACGGGGGGGCTTCCTAATGAGCAGTTCTTC. Protein sequence: CASGTGGLPNEQFF.

The genes are TRBV30 and TRBJ2-7; possibly TRBD2 for D (5 bases). The CDR3 covers 14 residues. With 3 bases removed from V and 0 bases from J, the gap between germline ends came to 12 bases. Per the germline V gene, CDR1 is GTSNPN and CDR2 is SVGIG (reference sequence). CDR3 protein: CAWSLLGSSYEQYF. CDR3 bases: TGTGCCTGGAGCCTACTAGGGAGCTCCTACGAGCAGTACTTC. Looking up the rest from reference TRBV30 and TRBJ2-7 gives the full variable domain: SQTIHQWPATLVQPVGSPLSLECTVEGTSNPNLYWYRQAAGRGLQLLFYSVGIGQISSEVPQNLSASRPQDRQFILSSKKLLLSDSGFYLCAWSLLGSSYEQYFGPGTRLTVT.

The chain joins TRBV4-2 to TRBJ2-1; unclear D gene. V was trimmed by 2 bases and J by 3 bases, leaving 2 bases between them. This CDR3 is built from 12 residues. Germline CDR1 is LGHNA and CDR2 is YNFKEQ. CDR3 sequence reads: CASSQRYNEQFF. The CDR3 DNA sequence: TGTGCCAGCAGCCAACGCTACAATGAGCAGTTCTTC.